This TCR beta chain derives from a study of T cells in localized non-small cell lung cancer. Study-wide results and caveats: Exceeding tumor, uninvolved adjacent lung had the highest T cell clonality. Heterogeneity remains possible, as sequencing covered one tumor region only. A median of about 58 of the top 100 tumor clones appeared in adjacent lung, which was paired and uninvolved.

This clone was observed a handful of times. Its target is unknown. Trimming removed 5 bases from V and 5 bases from J; junction bases left unmatched: 7. Germline values: CDR1 SGHTA, CDR2 FQGNSA. The CDR3 sequence is 14 residues long. Generated by immunoSEQ multiplex PCR, the TCRdb table keeps only in-frame clones and is missing some. Altogether 20,000 to 25,000 clones are present, around 82% being singletons, with the ten largest covering around 5%. The sequences come from PBMCs, collected before any cancer treatment. The chain links TRBV7-2 to TRBJ2-5, with TRBD2 matching 8 bases. The clonotype originates from a man aged 40 to 69 with stage II lung adenocarcinoma. The CDR3 region is CASSMGTSSETQYF. In DNA form, the CDR3 reads TGTGCCAGCAGCATGGGGACTAGTTCCGAGACCCAGTACTTC.